This T cell receptor beta chain was identified during a study of cytomegalovirus exposure and HLA in healthy donors. About the study: Out of roughly 170 million T cells, an earlier analysis found roughly 100 million unique TCR beta sequences in total.

Study outcomes and limitations: There were reportedly fewer N-insertions in an Asian-associated ancestry cluster than the approximately 630-donor mean, in a later analysis.

PCR involved 60 Vbeta and 13 Jbeta primers. The table came from immunoSEQ multiplex PCR; TCRdb's copy has only in-frame clones and leaves some out. Among nearly 100,000 clones listed, roughly 10% were seen once. The CDR3 has 13 residues. Germline V gene lookup returns CDR1 SGHTA and CDR2 FQGTGA. Trimming removed 2 bases at V and 3 bases at J, with 4 bases between. This clone was seen a single time. Antigen unknown. The V and J genes are TRBV7-3 and TRBJ2-2; D not certain. The source is a man in his fifties in good health and CMV-seropositive. Sequencing input: PBMCs. Here the CDR3 DNA reads TGTGCCAGCAGCTTAGGCTACACCGGGGAGCTGTTTTTT. Amino acids: CASSLGYTGELFF.